The 10 T cell receptor beta chains in this list originate from one sample, sequenced in a study of Ad26.COV2.S vaccination and SARS-CoV-2 variants. Described treatment: approximately 18 received Ad26.COV2.S at low or high dose, single or two shots; 5 received placebo; per-sample allocation not given. On day 63 after the first injection, vaccine and placebo recipients gave samples. Using immunoSEQ multiplex PCR, the repertoire was profiled, and TCRdb retains in-frame clones only, with some absent. The data show 380,000 or so clones, 65% to 90% seen once. Specimen: peripheral blood, collected in a trial of Ad26.COV2.S vaccine versus placebo. Every receptor here comes from a person between 18 and 65 years old who received the Ad26.COV2.S COVID-19 vaccine or a placebo.

The V call is TRBV10-3, the J call TRBJ2-7, with 10 nucleotides matching TRBD2. The CDR3 length is 13 residues. J gave up 4 bases and V 6 bases, and 3 bases lay outside the gene matches. Germline assignment: CDR1 ENHRY and CDR2 SYGVKD. CDR3 DNA sequence: TGTGCCATCAGGGGACTAGCGATTTACGAGCAGTACTTC. As protein: CAIRGLAIYEQYF.

This clone was recorded only once. The gene calls are TRBV4-3 and TRBJ2-7; 10 bases are shared with TRBD2. Germline values: CDR1 LGHNA, CDR2 YSLEER. The CDR3 extends over 16 amino acids. After removal of 4 bases from V and 0 bases from J, the junction contained 6 bases not matched to a gene. The CDR3 nucleotides are TGCGCCAGCAGCCCCGATTCTAGCGGGAGCTCCTACGAGCAGTACTTC. Protein: CASSPDSSGSSYEQYF.

The chain combines TRBV6-2 or TRBV6-3 with TRBJ2-7; maybe TRBD2 (6 bases). V was trimmed by 6 bases and J by 0 bases, leaving 15 bases between them. This CDR3 has 15 residues. Germline loops: CDR1 MNHEY, CDR2 SVGEGT. Here the CDR3 reads CASSPGSAPSYEQYF. CDR3 bases: TGTGCCAGCAGCCCCGGGAGCGCCCCCTCCTACGAGCAGTACTTC.

The rearrangement links TRBV5-1 to TRBJ1-2; D perhaps matches TRBD1 (5 bases). The length of the CDR3 is 15 residues. Trimming cost V 4 bases and J 2 bases, with 15 bases left between them. Germline V lookup: CDR1 SGHRS, CDR2 YFSETQ. CDR3 DNA: TGCGCCAGCAGCCCCCTCGAAGGGGCGAACTATGGCTACACCTTC. Protein sequence: CASSPLEGANYGYTF.

This chain links TRBV19 with TRBJ1-6; 8 nucleotides line up with TRBD1. CDR1 LNHDA and CDR2 SQIVND come from the germline V gene (reference sequence). The CDR3 totals 15 residues. The J segment lost 10 bases and the V segment lost 2 bases, leaving 7 bases of the junction unmatched. The CDR3 spells CASSIQQGDSSPLHF. The CDR3 region has the DNA TGTGCCAGTAGTATACAACAGGGGGATAGCTCACCCCTCCACTTT.

The chain carries TRBV28 and TRBJ2-7, with D maybe TRBD2 (6 bases). CDR1 and CDR2 from the germline V gene are MDHEN and SYDVKM. V lost 8 bases to trimming and J lost 6 bases, with 23 bases between them. CDR3 length: 15 amino acids. DNA for the CDR3: TGTGCCAGCCTCGGCGCGGGGCTCGCTGGGTCCGAGCAGTACTTC. Translating gives CASLGAGLAGSEQYF.

As for this clone: The same CDR3 can be traced to other DNA sequences in this sample. The V call is TRBV18, the J call TRBJ2-5, with no clear D. CDR1 is KGHSH, CDR2 LQKENI, per germline. The CDR3 is 11 amino acids. Trimming took off 3 bases at V and 3 bases at J, with 2 bases between the two ends. The CDR3 nucleotides are TGTGCCAGCTCACCCGAAGAGACCCAGTACTTC. It is translated as CASSPEETQYF.

V gene TRBV28 combines with J gene TRBJ1-5; D is ambiguous. CDR1 MDHEN and CDR2 SYDVKM come from the germline V gene. V was pared by 6 bases and J by 6 bases, with 12 bases between. The CDR3 contains 13 residues. The CDR3 region is CASRTQTRQPQHF. CDR3 coding DNA: TGTGCCAGCAGAACCCAAACTCGTCAGCCCCAGCATTTT.

The chain carries TRBV6-5 and TRBJ2-5, with 11 bases fitting TRBD2. V was pared by 10 bases and J by 3 bases, with 7 bases of the junction left unmatched. The CDR3 contains 14 residues. CDR1 is MNHEY, CDR2 SVGAGI, per germline. CDR3 loop: CATGATSGEETQYF. As DNA, the CDR3 is TGTGCCACGGGTGCGACTAGCGGGGAAGAGACCCAGTACTTC.

For this clone: The junction shows a germline mismatch at one end, possibly a read error. The gene calls are TRBV14 and TRBJ1-1; 7 bases fit TRBD1. Germline CDR1 is SGHDN and CDR2 is FVKESK. The CDR3 has 15 residues. The CDR3 DNA reads TGTGCCAGCAGGCCCACAGGGGTTCTGAACTCTGAAGCTTTCTTT. This encodes CASRPTGVLNSEAFF.